This T cell receptor (beta chain) comes out of a study of early T cells in non-severe SARS-CoV-2 infection. As for the study in general: Sequencing of unsorted whole blood was done on bulk RNA, leaving chains unpaired.

There are 14 residues in the CDR3. Germline V lookup: CDR1 SGHTA, CDR2 FQGNSA. V lost 5 bases and J 3 bases, leaving 14 bases between the germline ends. Study-level points and caveats: Private and CD4 specificities were missed by VDJdb matching, which favored anti-spike CD8 responses.

Turning to this clonotype: Its antigen is not known.

Unique molecular identifiers tagged individual cDNA molecules. TCRdb used MiXCR to reprocess the 5' RACE reads, holding one entry per CDR3 protein. The sample lists over 85,000 distinct CDR3 sequences; roughly 17% were seen once. The source of this sequence is an adult who was a healthcare worker with PCR-confirmed SARS-CoV-2 infection or an uninfected control (not recorded which). The rearrangement uses TRBV7-2 and TRBJ2-7, with D possibly TRBD1 on 5 matching bases. The sample was whole blood. CDR3 region: CASSAKGSVYEQYF. As DNA, the CDR3 is TGTGCCAGCAGCGCAAAGGGGTCGGTCTACGAGCAGTACTTC.